A selection of T cell receptor beta chains follows, all from one sample in a study of T cells after yellow fever vaccination. Each CDR3 protein is one row after TCRdb ran MiXCR on the 5' RACE reads. The sample includes around 600,000 distinct CDR3 sequences, 12% of them seen just once. The input for sequencing was PBMCs, taken on the day of the yellow fever booster vaccination. These receptors were collected from a man in his thirties or forties who received the YFV17D yellow fever vaccine. CDR3s include the opening cysteine and the closing phenylalanine or tryptophan. The D gene is left open where the match is weak. Clone size is not always given. Where it is, it says once, few, many or a class for expanded clones.

V gene,clone size,D gene,J gene,CDR3 DNA,CDR3 protein
TRBV5-1,few,.,TRBJ1-1,TGCGCCAGCAGCACAAGCAGCATGAACACTGAAGCTTTCTTT,CASSTSSMNTEAFF
TRBV6-2/TRBV6-3,.,.,TRBJ1-5,TGTGCCAGCAGTTACCCTACCTCACGGATTAGTAGCAATCAGCCCCAGCATTTT,CASSYPTSRISSNQPQHF
TRBV25-1,few,.,TRBJ2-7,TGTGCCAGCAGTCTAACTGGGGTGGACCAGTACTTC,CASSLTGVDQYF
TRBV20-1,.,TRBD1,TRBJ2-7,TGCAGTGCCGAACCGGGACAGCTCTACGAGCAGTACTTC,CSAEPGQLYEQYF
TRBV30,.,.,TRBJ2-1,TGTGCCTGGAGTGTACCTACAGGGTGGGGTGAGCAGTTCTTC,CAWSVPTGWGEQFF
TRBV7-9,few,TRBD1,TRBJ2-1,TGTGCCAGCAGCATTACAGGGGGCAATCGCAATGAGCAGTTCTTC,CASSITGGNRNEQFF
TRBV12-3/TRBV12-4,many,TRBD1,TRBJ1-6,TGTGCCAGCAGACCCGGGACAGATAATTCACCCCTCCACTTT,CASRPGTDNSPLHF
TRBV28,.,.,TRBJ2-2,TGTGCCAGCAGTTTACGGGTCGGGGAGCTGTTTTTT,CASSLRVGELFF
TRBV20-1,few,.,TRBJ2-7,TGCAGTGCTTTGGAAGCCCGGGTGGCCGAGCAGTACTTC,CSALEARVAEQYF
TRBV19,.,.,TRBJ2-3,TGTGCCAGTAGGAACTCAGGGGTAGATTCGCAGTATTTT,CASRNSGVDSQYF